This T cell receptor (beta chain) was obtained from a study of vaccination effects on CD4 cells after COVID-19. The CDR3 spans 12 residues. Per germline, CDR1 SQVTM and CDR2 ANQGSEA. After removal of 6 bases from V and 5 bases from J, the junction contained 5 bases not matched to a gene. With regard to this clone: Its antigen is not identified.

CD4+ T cells specific for antigen were expanded with viral peptide pools by the ViraFEST assay before sequencing. Following 10 days of culture, CD4+ T cells were isolated. Nobody among the vaccine recipients had prior SARS-CoV-2 infection (nucleocapsid antibodies were negative). Assay: immunoSEQ multiplex PCR; the TCRdb copy retains only in-frame clones and omits some. The table records 73,000 or so clones, about four fifths of them present only once. This chain joins TRBV29-1 and TRBJ2-5, with 8 nucleotides matching TRBD1. Sequences were derived from CD4+ T cells from PBMCs cultured with SARS-CoV-2 spike peptides, sampled before COVID-19 vaccination. The TCR sequence derives from a human donor who received a COVID-19 vaccine. CDR3: CSVSGGAETQYF. The CDR3 DNA is TGCAGCGTCTCAGGGGGCGCGGAGACCCAGTACTTC. The variable domain in full, completed from reference TRBV29-1 and TRBJ2-5, reads SAVISQKPSRDICQRGTSLTIQCQVDSQVTMMFWYRQQPGQSLTLIATANQGSEATYESGFVIDKFPISRPNLTFSTLTVSNMSPEDSSIYLCSVSGGAETQYFGPGTRLLVL.